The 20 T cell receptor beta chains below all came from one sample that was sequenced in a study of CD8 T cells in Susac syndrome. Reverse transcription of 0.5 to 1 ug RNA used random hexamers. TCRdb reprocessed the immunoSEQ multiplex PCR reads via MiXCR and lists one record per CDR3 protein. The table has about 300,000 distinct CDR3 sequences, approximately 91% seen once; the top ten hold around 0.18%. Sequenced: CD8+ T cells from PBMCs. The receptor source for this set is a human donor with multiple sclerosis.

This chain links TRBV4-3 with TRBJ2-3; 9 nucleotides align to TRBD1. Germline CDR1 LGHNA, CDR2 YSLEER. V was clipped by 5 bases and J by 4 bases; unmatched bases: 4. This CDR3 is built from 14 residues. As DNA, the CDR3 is TGCGCCAGCAGCTCCCGACAGGGGGCAGATACGCAGTATTTT. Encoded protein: CASSSRQGADTQYF.

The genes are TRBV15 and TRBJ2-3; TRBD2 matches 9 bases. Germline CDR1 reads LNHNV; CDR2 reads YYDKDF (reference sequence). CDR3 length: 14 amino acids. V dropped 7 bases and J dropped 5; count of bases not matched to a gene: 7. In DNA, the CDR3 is TGTGCCACCACCCAGACTAGCGGAGGAGATACGCAGTATTTT. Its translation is CATTQTSGGDTQYF.

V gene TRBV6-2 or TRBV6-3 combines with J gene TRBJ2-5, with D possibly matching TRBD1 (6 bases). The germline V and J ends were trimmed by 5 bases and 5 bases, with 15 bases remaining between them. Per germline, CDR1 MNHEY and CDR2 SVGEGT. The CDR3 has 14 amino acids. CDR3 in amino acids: CASSRQVEGETQYF. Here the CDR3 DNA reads TGTGCCAGCAGTCGACAGGTCGAGGGGGAGACCCAGTACTTC.

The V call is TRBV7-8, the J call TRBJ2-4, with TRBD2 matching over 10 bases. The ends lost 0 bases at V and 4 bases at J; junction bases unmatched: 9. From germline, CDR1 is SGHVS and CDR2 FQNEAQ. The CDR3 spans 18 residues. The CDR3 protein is CASSLAGSGGAAKNIQYF. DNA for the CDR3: TGTGCCAGCAGCTTAGCGGGCAGCGGGGGGGCCGCGAAAAACATTCAGTACTTC.

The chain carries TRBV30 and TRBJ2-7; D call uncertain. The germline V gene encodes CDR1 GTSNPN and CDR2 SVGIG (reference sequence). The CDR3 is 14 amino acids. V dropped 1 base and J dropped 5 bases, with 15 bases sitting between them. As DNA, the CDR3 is TGTGCCTGGAGTGAAGGAAGGTCGTCCCACGAGCAGTACTTC. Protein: CAWSEGRSSHEQYF.

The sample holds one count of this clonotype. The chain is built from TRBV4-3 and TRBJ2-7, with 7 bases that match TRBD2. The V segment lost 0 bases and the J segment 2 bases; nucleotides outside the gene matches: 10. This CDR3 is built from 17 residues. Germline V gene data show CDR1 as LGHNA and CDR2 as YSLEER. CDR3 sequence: CASSQEGPGGGAYEQYF. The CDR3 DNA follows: TGCGCCAGCAGCCAAGAAGGCCCCGGCGGGGGAGCCTACGAGCAGTACTTC.

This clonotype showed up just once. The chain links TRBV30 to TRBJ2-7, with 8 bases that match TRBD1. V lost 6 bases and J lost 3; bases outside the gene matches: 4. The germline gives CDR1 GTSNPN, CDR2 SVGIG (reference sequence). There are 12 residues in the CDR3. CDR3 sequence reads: CACPGTGYEQYF. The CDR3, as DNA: TGTGCCTGCCCCGGGACAGGCTACGAGCAGTACTTC.

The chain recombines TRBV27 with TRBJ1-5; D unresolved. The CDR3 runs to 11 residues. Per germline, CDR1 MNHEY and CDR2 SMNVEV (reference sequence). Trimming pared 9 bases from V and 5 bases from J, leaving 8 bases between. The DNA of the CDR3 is TGTGCCAGGACGGATTATCAGCCCCAGCATTTT. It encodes CARTDYQPQHF.

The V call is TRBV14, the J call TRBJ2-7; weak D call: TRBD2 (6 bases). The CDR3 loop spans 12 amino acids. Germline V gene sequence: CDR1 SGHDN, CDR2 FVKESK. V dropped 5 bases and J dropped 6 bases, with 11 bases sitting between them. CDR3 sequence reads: CASSSLAFEQYF. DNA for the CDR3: TGTGCCAGCAGCTCTCTAGCGTTCGAGCAGTACTTC.

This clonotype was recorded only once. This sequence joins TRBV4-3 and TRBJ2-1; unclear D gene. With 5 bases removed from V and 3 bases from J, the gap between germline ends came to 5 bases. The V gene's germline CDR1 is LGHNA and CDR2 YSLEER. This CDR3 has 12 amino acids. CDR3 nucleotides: TGCGCCAGCAGCGGGTACTACAATGAGCAGTTCTTC. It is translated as CASSGYYNEQFF.

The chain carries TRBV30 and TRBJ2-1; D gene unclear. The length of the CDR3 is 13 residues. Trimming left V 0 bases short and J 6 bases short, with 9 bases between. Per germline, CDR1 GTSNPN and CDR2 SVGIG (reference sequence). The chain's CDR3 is CAWSVTSLNEQFF. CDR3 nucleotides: TGTGCCTGGAGTGTAACCAGCCTCAATGAGCAGTTCTTC.

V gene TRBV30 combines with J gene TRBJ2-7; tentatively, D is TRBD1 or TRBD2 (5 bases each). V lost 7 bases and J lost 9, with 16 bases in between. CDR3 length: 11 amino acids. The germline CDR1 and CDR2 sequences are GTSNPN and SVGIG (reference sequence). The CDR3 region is CAFRDPRGQYF. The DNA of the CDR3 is TGTGCCTTCCGGGACCCCCGGGGGCAGTACTTC.

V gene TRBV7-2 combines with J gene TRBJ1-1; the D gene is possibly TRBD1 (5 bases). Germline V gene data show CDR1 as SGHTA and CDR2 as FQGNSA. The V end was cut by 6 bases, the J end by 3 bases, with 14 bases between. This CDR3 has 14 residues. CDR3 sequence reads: CASSTDEGHTEAFF. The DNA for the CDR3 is TGTGCCAGCAGTACTGACGAGGGGCACACTGAAGCTTTCTTT.

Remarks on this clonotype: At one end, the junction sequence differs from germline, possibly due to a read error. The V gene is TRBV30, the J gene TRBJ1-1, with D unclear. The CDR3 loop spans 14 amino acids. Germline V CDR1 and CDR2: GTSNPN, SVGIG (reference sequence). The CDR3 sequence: CAWRLVLLHTEASF. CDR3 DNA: TGTGCCTGGAGGTTGGTGCTGCTTCACACTGAAGCTTCCTTT.

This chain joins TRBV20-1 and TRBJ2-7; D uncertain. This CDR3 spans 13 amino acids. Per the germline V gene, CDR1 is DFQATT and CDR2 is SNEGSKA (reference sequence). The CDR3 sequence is CSPEAGNTYEQYF. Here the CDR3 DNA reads TGCAGCCCAGAAGCCGGAAATACCTACGAGCAGTACTTC.

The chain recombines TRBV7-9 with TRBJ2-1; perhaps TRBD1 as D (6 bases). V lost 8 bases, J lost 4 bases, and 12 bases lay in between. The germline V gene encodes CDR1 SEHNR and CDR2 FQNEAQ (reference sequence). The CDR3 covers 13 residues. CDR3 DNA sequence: TGTGCCAGCGTGACAGGCATTTACAATGAGCAGTTCTTC. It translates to CASVTGIYNEQFF.

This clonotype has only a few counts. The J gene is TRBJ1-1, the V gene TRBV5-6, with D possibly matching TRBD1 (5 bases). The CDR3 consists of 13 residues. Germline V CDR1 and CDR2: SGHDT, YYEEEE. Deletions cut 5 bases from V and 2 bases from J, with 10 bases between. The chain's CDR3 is CASSGGVNTEAFF. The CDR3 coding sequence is TGTGCCAGCAGTGGGGGAGTAAACACTGAAGCTTTCTTT.

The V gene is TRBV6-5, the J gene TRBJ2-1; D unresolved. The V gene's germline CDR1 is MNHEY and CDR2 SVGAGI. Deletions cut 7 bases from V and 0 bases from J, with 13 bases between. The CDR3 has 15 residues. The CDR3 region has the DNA TGTGCCAGCAACAGACTGGTTAGCTCCTACAATGAGCAGTTCTTC. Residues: CASNRLVSSYNEQFF.

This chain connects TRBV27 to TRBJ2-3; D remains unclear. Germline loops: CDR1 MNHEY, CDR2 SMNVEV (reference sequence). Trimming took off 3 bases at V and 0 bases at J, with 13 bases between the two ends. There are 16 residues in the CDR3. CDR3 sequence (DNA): TGTGCCAGCAGTTTTGTTGTACGGGCCAGCACAGATACGCAGTATTTT. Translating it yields CASSFVVRASTDTQYF.

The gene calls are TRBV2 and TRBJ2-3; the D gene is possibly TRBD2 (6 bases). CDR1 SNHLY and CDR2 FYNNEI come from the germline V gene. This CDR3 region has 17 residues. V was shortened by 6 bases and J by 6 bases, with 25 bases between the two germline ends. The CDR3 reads CASRPGLALSPGDTQYF. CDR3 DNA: TGTGCCAGCAGGCCGGGGCTAGCGCTCTCCCCGGGGGATACGCAGTATTTT.